The 25 T cell receptor beta chains below were found in one sample sequenced in a study of Ad26.COV2.S vaccination and SARS-CoV-2 variants. Sequencing used immunoSEQ multiplex PCR; TCRdb keeps in-frame clones, though not all of them. Seen here are roughly 400,000 clones, roughly 90% observed once, and the top ten hold around 1.9%. Treatment in this sample: around 19 received Ad26.COV2.S at low or high dose, single or two shots; roughly 5 received placebo; per-sample allocation not given. At day 63 after the first vaccine or placebo injection, samples were drawn. Material: peripheral blood, obtained in a trial of Ad26.COV2.S vaccine versus placebo. Receptors were obtained from a person aged 18-60 years who received the Ad26.COV2.S COVID-19 vaccine or a placebo.

This chain joins TRBV6-2 or TRBV6-3 and TRBJ2-7; the D gene is possibly TRBD2 (5 bases). The germline gives CDR1 MNHEY, CDR2 SVGEGT. There are 13 residues in the CDR3. Trimming left V 5 bases short and J 6 bases short, with 14 bases between. The DNA of the CDR3 is TGTGCCAGCAGTGCCGTACTAGACTCCGAGCAGTACTTC. This encodes CASSAVLDSEQYF.

With respect to this clone: The sample contains more than one DNA sequence encoding this CDR3. V and J are TRBV28 and TRBJ1-4; D gene uncertain. Germline V gives CDR1 MDHEN, CDR2 SYDVKM. Trimming removed 2 bases at V and 5 bases at J, with 0 bases between. CDR3 length: 11 amino acids. The CDR3 loop is CASSLNEKLFF. The DNA for the CDR3 is TGTGCCAGCAGTTTAAATGAAAAACTGTTTTTT.

The chain recombines TRBV6-6 with TRBJ2-3; 7 nucleotides match TRBD2. Germline CDR1 MNHNY, CDR2 SVGAGI (reference sequence). Trimming at V came to 2 bases and at J to 1 base, leaving 3 bases not matched to a gene. This CDR3 spans 15 amino acids. The CDR3 region is CASSYRLAGTDTQYF. CDR3 sequence (DNA): TGTGCCAGCAGTTACAGGCTAGCGGGCACAGATACGCAGTATTTT.

The chain combines TRBV11-2 with TRBJ2-1; 9 bases align to TRBD2. V dropped 4 bases and J dropped 2; count of bases not matched to a gene: 3. Germline V lookup: CDR1 SGHAT, CDR2 FQNNGV. The CDR3 contains 15 residues. The CDR3, as DNA: TGTGCCAGCAGCTCTTTAGCGGGAGCCTACAATGAGCAGTTCTTC. Translated: CASSSLAGAYNEQFF.

The chain couples TRBV6-5 to TRBJ2-7; 7 bases are shared with TRBD2. Germline lookup yields CDR1 MNHEY and CDR2 SVGAGI. The CDR3 sequence is 15 residues long. The junction had 4 bases not matched to a gene; V was cut back by 0 bases and J by 2 bases. CDR3 region: CASSYSTRGAYEQYF. In nucleotides, the CDR3 is TGTGCCAGCAGTTACTCGACTCGGGGGGCCTACGAGCAGTACTTC.

In regard to this clone: The sample carries other DNA sequences with the same CDR3. The chain recombines TRBV9 with TRBJ1-1; D gene ambiguous. V was cut by 0 bases and J by 0 bases, with 3 bases left in between. This CDR3 is 13 amino acids long. Germline V CDR1 and CDR2: SGDLS, YYNGEE. CDR3 sequence (DNA): TGTGCCAGCAGCGTAGCGGTGAACACTGAAGCTTTCTTT. This gives the protein CASSVAVNTEAFF. Filled out from reference TRBV9 and TRBJ1-1, the complete variable domain reads DSGVTQTPKHLITATGQRVTLRCSPRSGDLSVYWYQQSLDQGLQFLIQYYNGEERAKGNILERFSAQQFPDLHSELNLSSLELGDSALYFCASSVAVNTEAFFGQGTRLTVV.

The chain combines TRBV5-3 with TRBJ2-7; TRBD1 matches at 8 bases. TRBV5-3 is an ORF for which the function is uncertain. V gave up 8 bases and J gave up 6 bases; unmatched junction bases: 10. The CDR3 covers 13 residues. Written as DNA, the CDR3 is TGTGCCAGCCCGGACAGGGCCAGGTTCGAGCAGTACTTC. The encoded protein is CASPDRARFEQYF.

The chain recombines TRBV5-4 with TRBJ2-1; TRBD1 matches at 8 bases. The CDR3 consists of 17 residues. Germline values: CDR1 SGHNT, CDR2 YYREEE (reference sequence). Trimming took 4 bases from V and 3 from J; bases not matched to a gene: 12. CDR3 loop: CASSPTATGAIYNEQFF. The CDR3 DNA reads TGTGCCAGCAGCCCAACAGCGACAGGGGCGATCTACAATGAGCAGTTCTTC. The whole variable domain, remainder taken from reference TRBV5-4 and TRBJ2-1, is ETGVTQSPTHLIKTRGQQVTLRCSSQSGHNTVSWYQQALGQGPQFIFQYYREEENGRGNFPPRFSGLQFPNYSSELNVNALELDDSALYLCASSPTATGAIYNEQFFGPGTRLTVL.

The chain links TRBV28 to TRBJ2-5; D uncertain. The CDR3 is made up of 12 amino acids. The V end was cut by 4 bases, the J end by 2 bases, with 5 bases between. Per the germline V gene, CDR1 is MDHEN and CDR2 is SYDVKM. The CDR3 bases are TGTGCCAGCAGTTCAACTCAAGAGACCCAGTACTTC. This encodes CASSSTQETQYF.

This clone appeared once. The chain carries TRBV7-8 and TRBJ2-1, with 8 bases aligning to TRBD2. Germline CDR1 reads SGHVS; CDR2 reads FQNEAQ. The ends lost 5 bases at V and 6 bases at J; junction bases unmatched: 6. This CDR3 contains 14 residues. The CDR3 bases are TGTGCCAGCAGCCGAGCGGGAGCGATCAATGAGCAGTTCTTC. This sequence encodes CASSRAGAINEQFF. Full variable domain (missing parts from reference TRBV7-8 and TRBJ2-1): GAGVSQSPRYKVAKRGQDVALRCDPISGHVSLFWYQQALGQGPEFLTYFQNEAQLDKSGLPSDRFFAERPEGSVSTLKIQRTQQEDSAVYLCASSRAGAINEQFFGPGTRLTVL.

The gene calls are TRBV4-1 and TRBJ1-6; tentatively, D is TRBD1 (5 bases). The CDR3 sequence is 18 residues long. Trimming cost V 1 base and J 0 bases, with 13 bases left between them. CDR1 is MGHRA and CDR2 is YSYEKL in the germline V gene. The CDR3 protein is CASSQVVYGGSYNSPLHF. The CDR3 DNA sequence: TGCGCCAGCAGCCAAGTCGTTTACGGGGGCTCCTATAATTCACCCCTCCACTTT.

The gene calls are TRBV7-9 and TRBJ1-2; weak D call: TRBD1 (6 bases). CDR1 is SEHNR and CDR2 is FQNEAQ in the germline V gene (reference sequence). V lost 5 bases and J lost 4, with 17 bases in between. The CDR3 spans 15 residues. The CDR3 DNA follows: TGTGCCAGCAGCCCAACCCCCGACAGGATCTATGGCTACACCTTC. Protein sequence: CASSPTPDRIYGYTF.

V usage is TRBV27 and J usage is TRBJ2-2, with TRBD1 identical over 7 bases. Per the germline V gene, CDR1 is MNHEY and CDR2 is SMNVEV (reference sequence). This CDR3 has 15 amino acids. The V and J ends lost 1 base and 7 bases, in that order; junction bases with no gene match: 6. CDR3 in DNA: TGTGCCAGCAGTTTATTGACAGGGCTTCACGGGGAGCTGTTTTTT. Translating gives CASSLLTGLHGELFF.

With respect to this clone: Within the sample, other DNA sequences also encode this same CDR3. The rearrangement uses TRBV9 and TRBJ2-5; D might be TRBD1 (7 bases). This CDR3 is 14 amino acids long. Trimming shortened V by 1 base and J by 2 bases, and 9 bases separated the two germline ends. Germline V lookup: CDR1 SGDLS, CDR2 YYNGEE. In nucleotides, the CDR3 is TGTGCCAGCAGCGTACAGGGGGGACAAGAGACCCAGTACTTC. Translation gives CASSVQGGQETQYF.

This sequence joins TRBV9 and TRBJ1-1, with D perhaps TRBD1 (5 bases). Trimming took 4 bases from V and 3 from J, leaving 10 bases between them. CDR1 and CDR2 (germline): SGDLS, YYNGEE. The CDR3 spans 13 residues. CDR3 region: CASSIGQDTEAFF. CDR3 sequence (DNA): TGTGCCAGCAGCATTGGACAAGACACTGAAGCTTTCTTT.

This chain links TRBV10-3 with TRBJ1-5; no definite D call. Germline lookup yields CDR1 ENHRY and CDR2 SYGVKD. The V gene lost 2 bases and the J gene lost 0 bases, with 8 bases spanning the gap. The CDR3 is 15 residues long. CDR3 DNA sequence: TGTGCCATCAGTGAGCATACAGATAGCAATCAGCCCCAGCATTTT. It translates to CAISEHTDSNQPQHF.

V and J are TRBV28 and TRBJ2-7, with 9 bases that match TRBD1. There are 13 residues in the CDR3. Germline lookup yields CDR1 MDHEN and CDR2 SYDVKM. J was trimmed by 6 bases and V by 4 bases; bases with no gene match: 4. Here the CDR3 DNA reads TGTGCCAGCAGTTCGGGGACAGGGAGCGAGCAGTACTTC. It specifies CASSSGTGSEQYF.

The V call is TRBV14, the J call TRBJ2-7, with D unresolved. CDR3 length equals 14 residues. Germline V gene sequence: CDR1 SGHDN, CDR2 FVKESK. The ends were cut back, 8 bases at V and 4 bases at J, with 18 bases in the middle. The CDR3 coding sequence is TGTGCCAGCCAAGCAATCGGAGTAGGGTACGAGCAGTACTTC. Translation: CASQAIGVGYEQYF. Full variable domain (missing parts from reference TRBV14 and TRBJ2-7): EAGVTQFPSHSVIEKGQTVTLRCDPISGHDNLYWYRRVMGKEIKFLLHFVKESKQDESGMPNNRFLAERTGGTYSTLKVQPAELEDSGVYFCASQAIGVGYEQYFGPGTRLTVT.

This sequence joins TRBV4-1 and TRBJ2-1, with 9 bases matching TRBD2. The CDR3 is 17 amino acids. V lost 0 bases and J lost 8; bases outside the gene matches: 11. Germline CDR1 is MGHRA and CDR2 is YSYEKL. The DNA of the CDR3 is TGCGCCAGCAGCCAAGATCGGGGTAGCGGGAGTTGGTATGAGCAGTTCTTC. It yields the protein CASSQDRGSGSWYEQFF.

This clone is a singleton in its sample. The chain employs TRBV5-1 and TRBJ2-1; a weak D match, TRBD2 (6 bases). Trimming shortened V by 4 bases and J by 0 bases, and 29 bases separated the two germline ends. CDR3 size: 21 residues. Germline CDR1 is SGHRS and CDR2 is YFSETQ. The CDR3 sequence: CASSQGRASVPSPSSYNEQFF. CDR3 sequence (DNA): TGCGCCAGCAGCCAGGGTCGGGCTAGCGTACCTTCCCCTAGCTCCTACAATGAGCAGTTCTTC.

The chain uses TRBV28 and TRBJ1-2; D unresolved. Trimming shortened V by 2 bases and J by 4 bases, and 11 bases separated the two germline ends. Germline V gene lookup returns CDR1 MDHEN and CDR2 SYDVKM. CDR3 length: 14 residues. Here the CDR3 DNA reads TGTGCCAGCAGTTTAACTTTCGCCCTCTATGGCTACACCTTC. Translated, it gives CASSLTFALYGYTF.

J is TRBJ2-7 and V is TRBV4-2, with D hard to call. Trimming shortened V by 1 base and J by 4 bases, and 11 bases separated the two germline ends. Germline values: CDR1 LGHNA, CDR2 YNFKEQ. The CDR3 is 14 residues long. CDR3 nucleotides: TGTGCCAGCAGCCAAGGAGTAGGGCTATACGAGCAGTACTTC. It is translated as CASSQGVGLYEQYF.

The chain couples TRBV5-1 to TRBJ2-7; 10 bases align to TRBD2. The CDR3 covers 15 residues. The V gene's germline CDR1 is SGHRS and CDR2 YFSETQ. With V trimmed by 0 bases and J by 2 bases, 2 bases remained unmatched. The CDR3 spells CASSLGLAGTYEQYF. DNA for the CDR3: TGCGCCAGCAGCTTGGGACTAGCGGGTACCTACGAGCAGTACTTC.

The genes are TRBV30 and TRBJ1-1; 12 nucleotides align to TRBD1. Looked up from germline, CDR1 is GTSNPN and CDR2 is SVGIG (reference sequence). The CDR3 runs to 13 residues. Germline trimming cut 0 bases from V and 10 bases from J; bases unmatched to any gene: 3. DNA for the CDR3: TGTGCCTGGAGTGTTTGGGACAGGGGGCTAGCTTTCTTT. Translation: CAWSVWDRGLAFF.

This clone was found once. The CDR3 region is CAISETDNYGYTF. The DNA for the CDR3 is TGTGCCATCAGTGAGACGGATAACTATGGCTACACCTTC. The chain couples TRBV10-3 to TRBJ1-2; D uncertain. Trimming took 2 bases from V and 1 from J, leaving 5 bases between them. There are 13 residues in the CDR3. Germline CDR1 is ENHRY and CDR2 is SYGVKD.